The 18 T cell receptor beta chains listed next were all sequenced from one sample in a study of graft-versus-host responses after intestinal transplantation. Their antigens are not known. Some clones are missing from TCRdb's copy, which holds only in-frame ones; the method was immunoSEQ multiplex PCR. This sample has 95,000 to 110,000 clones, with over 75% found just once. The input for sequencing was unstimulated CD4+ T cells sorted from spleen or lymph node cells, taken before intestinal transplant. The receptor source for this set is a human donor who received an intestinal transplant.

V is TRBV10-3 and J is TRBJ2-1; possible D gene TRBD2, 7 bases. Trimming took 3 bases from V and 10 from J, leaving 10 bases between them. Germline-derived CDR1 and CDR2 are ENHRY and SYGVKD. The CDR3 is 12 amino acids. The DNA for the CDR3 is TGTGCCATCAGTGAAGGGAGGGGGGAGCAGTTCTTC. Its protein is CAISEGRGEQFF.

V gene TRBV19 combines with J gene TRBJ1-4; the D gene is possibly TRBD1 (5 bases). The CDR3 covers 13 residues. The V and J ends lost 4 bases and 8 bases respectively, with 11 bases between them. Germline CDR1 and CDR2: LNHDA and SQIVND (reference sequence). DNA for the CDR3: TGTGCCAGTAGTAGGGGGGTCCGGGAAAAACTGTTTTTT. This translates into CASSRGVREKLFF.

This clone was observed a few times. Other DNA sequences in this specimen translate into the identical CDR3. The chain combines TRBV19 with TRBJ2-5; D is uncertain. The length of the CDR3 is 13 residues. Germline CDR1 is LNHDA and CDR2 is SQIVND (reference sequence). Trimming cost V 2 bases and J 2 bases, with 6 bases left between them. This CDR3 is CASSIQLQETQYF. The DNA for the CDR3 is TGTGCCAGTAGTATACAACTTCAAGAGACCCAGTACTTC.

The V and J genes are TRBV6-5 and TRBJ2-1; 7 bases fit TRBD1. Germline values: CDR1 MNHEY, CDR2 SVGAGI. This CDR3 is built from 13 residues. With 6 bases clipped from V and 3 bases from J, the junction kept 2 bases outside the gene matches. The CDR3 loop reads CASRQGNYNEQFF. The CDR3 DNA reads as TGTGCCAGCAGACAGGGGAACTACAATGAGCAGTTCTTC.

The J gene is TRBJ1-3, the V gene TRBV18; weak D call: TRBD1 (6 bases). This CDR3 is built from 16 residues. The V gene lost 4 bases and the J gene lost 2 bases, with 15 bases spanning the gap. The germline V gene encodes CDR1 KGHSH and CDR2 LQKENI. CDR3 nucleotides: TGTGCCAGCTCACGCACCGGGGACATGGCTGGAAACACCATATATTTT. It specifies CASSRTGDMAGNTIYF.

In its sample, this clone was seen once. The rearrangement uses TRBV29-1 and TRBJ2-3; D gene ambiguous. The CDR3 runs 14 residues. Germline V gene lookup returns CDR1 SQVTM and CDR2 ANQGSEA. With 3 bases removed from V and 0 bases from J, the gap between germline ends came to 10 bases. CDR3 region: CSVDGQASTDTQYF. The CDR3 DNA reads TGCAGCGTTGATGGGCAGGCTAGCACAGATACGCAGTATTTT.

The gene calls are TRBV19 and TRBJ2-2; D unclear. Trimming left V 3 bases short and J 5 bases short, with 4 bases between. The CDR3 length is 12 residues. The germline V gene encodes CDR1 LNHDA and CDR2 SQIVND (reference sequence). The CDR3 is CASSILTGELFF. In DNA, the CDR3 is TGTGCCAGTAGTATTTTGACCGGGGAGCTGTTTTTT.

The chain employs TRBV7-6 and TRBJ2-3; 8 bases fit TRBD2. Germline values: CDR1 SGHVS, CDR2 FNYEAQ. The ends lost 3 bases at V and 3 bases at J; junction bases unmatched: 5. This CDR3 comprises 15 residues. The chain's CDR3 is CASSFFAGGTDTQYF. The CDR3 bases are TGTGCCAGCAGCTTCTTCGCGGGAGGAACAGATACGCAGTATTTT.

CDR3 sequence reads: CATSRDYQRNRPSYEQYF. As DNA, the CDR3 is TGTGCCACCAGCAGAGATTATCAAAGGAACAGACCCTCCTACGAGCAGTACTTC. The chain has TRBV15 and TRBJ2-7; unclear D gene. CDR1 is LNHNV, CDR2 YYDKDF, per germline (reference sequence). Deletions cut 0 bases from V and 0 bases from J, with 18 bases between. This CDR3 comprises 18 residues.

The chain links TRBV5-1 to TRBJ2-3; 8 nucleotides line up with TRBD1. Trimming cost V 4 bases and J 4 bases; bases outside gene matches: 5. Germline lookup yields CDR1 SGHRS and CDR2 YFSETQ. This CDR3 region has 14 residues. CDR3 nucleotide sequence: TGCGCCAGCAGCATCGGACAGGGCGCAGATACGCAGTATTTT. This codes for CASSIGQGADTQYF.

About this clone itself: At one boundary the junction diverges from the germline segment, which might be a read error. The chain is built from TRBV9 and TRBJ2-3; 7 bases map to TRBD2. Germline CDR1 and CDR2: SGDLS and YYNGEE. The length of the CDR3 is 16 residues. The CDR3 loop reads CASGVRLAATTDTQYF. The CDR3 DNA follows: TGTGCCAGCGGCGTAAGACTAGCAGCAACCACAGATACGCAGTATTTT.

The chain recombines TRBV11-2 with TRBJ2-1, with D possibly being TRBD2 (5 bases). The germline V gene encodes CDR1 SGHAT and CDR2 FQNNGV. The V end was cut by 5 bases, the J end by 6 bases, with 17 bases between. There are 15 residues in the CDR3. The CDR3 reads CASSHRGLLVNEQFF. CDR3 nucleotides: TGTGCCAGCAGCCACCGCGGGCTATTGGTCAATGAGCAGTTCTTC.

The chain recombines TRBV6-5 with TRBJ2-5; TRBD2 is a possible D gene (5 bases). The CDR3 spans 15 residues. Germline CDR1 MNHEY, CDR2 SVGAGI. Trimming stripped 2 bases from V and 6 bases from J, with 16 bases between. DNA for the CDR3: TGTGCCAGCAGTTACGTTAGCATTAGGACTCAGACCCAGTACTTC. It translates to CASSYVSIRTQTQYF.

The CDR3 is CASMPSGRSYNEQFF. As DNA, the CDR3 is TGCGCCAGCATGCCTAGCGGGAGATCCTACAATGAGCAGTTCTTC. The rearrangement joins TRBV4-1 to TRBJ2-1, with 10 bases aligning to TRBD2. Germline CDR1 and CDR2: MGHRA and YSYEKL. J lost 1 base, V lost 7 bases, and 4 bases had no gene match. The CDR3 loop spans 15 amino acids.

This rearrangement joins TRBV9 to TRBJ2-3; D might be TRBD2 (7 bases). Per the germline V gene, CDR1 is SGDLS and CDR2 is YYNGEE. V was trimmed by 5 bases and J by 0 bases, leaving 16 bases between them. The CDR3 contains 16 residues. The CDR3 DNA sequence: TGTGCCAGCAGTGCTCGGGGGGCCGTTAGCACAGATACGCAGTATTTT. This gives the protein CASSARGAVSTDTQYF.

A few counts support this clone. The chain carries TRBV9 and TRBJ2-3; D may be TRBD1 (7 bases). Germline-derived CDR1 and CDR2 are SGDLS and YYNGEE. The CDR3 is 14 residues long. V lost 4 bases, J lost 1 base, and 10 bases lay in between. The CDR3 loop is CASSFRGGTDTQYF. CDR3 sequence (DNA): TGTGCCAGCAGCTTCAGGGGGGGCACAGATACGCAGTATTTT.

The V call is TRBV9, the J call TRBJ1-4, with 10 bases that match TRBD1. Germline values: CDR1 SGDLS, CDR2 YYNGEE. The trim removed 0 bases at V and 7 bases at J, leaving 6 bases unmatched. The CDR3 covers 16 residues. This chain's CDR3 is CASSVAGTGATEKLFF. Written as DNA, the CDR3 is TGTGCCAGCAGCGTAGCAGGGACAGGGGCGACTGAAAAACTGTTTTTT.

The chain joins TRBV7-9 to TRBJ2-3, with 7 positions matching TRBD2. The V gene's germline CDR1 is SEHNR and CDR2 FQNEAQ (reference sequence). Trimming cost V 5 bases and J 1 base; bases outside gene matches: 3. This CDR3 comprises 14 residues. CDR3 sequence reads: CASSQGRGTDTQYF. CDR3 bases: TGTGCCAGCAGCCAAGGGAGGGGCACAGATACGCAGTATTTT.